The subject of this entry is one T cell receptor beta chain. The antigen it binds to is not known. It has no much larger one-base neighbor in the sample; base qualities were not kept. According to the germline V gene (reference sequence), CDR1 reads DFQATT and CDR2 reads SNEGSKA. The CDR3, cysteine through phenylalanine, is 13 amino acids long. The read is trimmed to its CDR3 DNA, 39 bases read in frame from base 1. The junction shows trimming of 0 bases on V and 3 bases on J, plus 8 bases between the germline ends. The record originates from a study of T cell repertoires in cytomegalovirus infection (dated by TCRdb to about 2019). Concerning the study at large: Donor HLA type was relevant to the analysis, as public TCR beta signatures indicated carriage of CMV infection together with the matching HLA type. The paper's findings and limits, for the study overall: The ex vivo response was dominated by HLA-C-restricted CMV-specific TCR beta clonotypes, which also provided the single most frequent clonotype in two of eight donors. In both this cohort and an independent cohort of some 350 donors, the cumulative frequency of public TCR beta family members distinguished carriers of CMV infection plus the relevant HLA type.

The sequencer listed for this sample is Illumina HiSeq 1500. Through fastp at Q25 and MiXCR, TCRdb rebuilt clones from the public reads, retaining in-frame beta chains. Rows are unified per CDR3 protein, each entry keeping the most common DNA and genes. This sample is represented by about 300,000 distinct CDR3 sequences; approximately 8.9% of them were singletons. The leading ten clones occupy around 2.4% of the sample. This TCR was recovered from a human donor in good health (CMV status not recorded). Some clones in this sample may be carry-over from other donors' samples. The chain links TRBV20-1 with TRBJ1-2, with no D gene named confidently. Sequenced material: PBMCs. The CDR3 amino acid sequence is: CSARDRDYYGYTF. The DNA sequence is TGCAGTGCTAGAGATCGTGACTACTATGGCTACACCTTC.